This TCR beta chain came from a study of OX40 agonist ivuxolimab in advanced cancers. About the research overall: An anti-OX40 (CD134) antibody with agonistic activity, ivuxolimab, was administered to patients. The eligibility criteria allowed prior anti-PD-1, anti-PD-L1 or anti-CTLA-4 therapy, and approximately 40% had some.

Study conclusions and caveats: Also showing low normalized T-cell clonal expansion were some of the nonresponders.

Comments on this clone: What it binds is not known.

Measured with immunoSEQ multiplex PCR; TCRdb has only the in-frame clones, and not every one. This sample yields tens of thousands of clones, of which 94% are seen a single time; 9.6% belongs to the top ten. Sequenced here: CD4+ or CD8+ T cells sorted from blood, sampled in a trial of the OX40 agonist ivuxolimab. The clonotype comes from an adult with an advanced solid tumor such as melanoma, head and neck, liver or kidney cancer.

CDR3 sequence (DNA): TGTGCCAGCAGCCCTGTCGGCTACCAAGAGACCCAGTACTTC. It codes for CASSPVGYQETQYF. The chain links TRBV6-5 to TRBJ2-5; D is undetermined. The germline V gene encodes CDR1 MNHEY and CDR2 SVGAGI. Trimming took off 6 bases at V and 0 bases at J, with 11 bases between the two ends. The CDR3 is made up of 14 amino acids.